The source of this T cell receptor (beta chain) is a study of CD8+CD57+ T cells in acquired aplastic anemia. Study-level background: Read counts for CD4+ cells (from healthy donors) averaged about 11 million. General study points: Patients and controls shared approximately 30 CD8+ CDR3 sequences, highly expressed in patients.

There are many counts of this clonotype. The antigen remains unidentified. Genomic DNA acted as the template from which TCR beta VDJ combination and CDR3 sequence profiling were carried out. TCRdb reprocessed the reads with MiXCR, giving one entry per CDR3 protein. The sample yields 200,000 to 250,000 distinct CDR3 sequences, roughly 35% seen once. The sequenced sample consisted of sorted CD4+, CD8+, or CD8+CD57+ T cells (not recorded which) from PBMCs. This clonotype was obtained from a human donor in good health, serving as a control.

CDR3 bases: TGCGCCAGCAGCGGGCAGGGAAGGGACACTGAAGCTTTCTTT. Translation: CASSGQGRDTEAFF. The gene calls are TRBV5-1 and TRBJ1-1; D may be TRBD1 (5 bases). This CDR3 comprises 14 residues. The ends were cut back, 4 bases at V and 3 bases at J, with 13 bases in the middle. Germline V gene data show CDR1 as SGHRS and CDR2 as YFSETQ.